One and the same sample provided the 25 T cell receptor beta chains below, sequenced in a study of blood T cell repertoires in COVID-19. Clones were read by immunoSEQ multiplex PCR, and TCRdb kept only the in-frame ones, dropping some. Among around 100,000 clones listed, about 78% were seen once. The sequenced material came from peripheral blood. The receptors originated from a man between 60 and 75 years old with active or convalescent COVID-19.

This chain connects TRBV6-4 to TRBJ2-2; 8 bases are shared with TRBD1. The length of the CDR3 is 14 residues. Germline-derived CDR1 and CDR2 are MRHNA and SNTAGT. V was clipped by 6 bases and J by 5 bases; unmatched bases: 5. The DNA for the CDR3 is TGTGCCAGCAGCCAGGGGGCGGAGACCGGGGAGCTGTTTTTT. This translates into CASSQGAETGELFF.

The V gene is TRBV28, the J gene TRBJ2-2, with D possibly TRBD2 on 6 matching bases. Germline CDR1 and CDR2: MDHEN and SYDVKM. V was cut by 2 bases and J by 5 bases, with 24 bases left in between. The CDR3 covers 19 residues. CDR3 in DNA: TGTGCCAGCAGTTTAGAGGGTATATGGAGGGAAAGTTCGACCGGGGAGCTGTTTTTT. This encodes CASSLEGIWRESSTGELFF.

J is TRBJ2-5 and V is TRBV28; TRBD2 is a possible D gene (5 bases). This CDR3 spans 14 amino acids. The germline CDR1 and CDR2 sequences are MDHEN and SYDVKM. Between the trimmed V and J ends, which lost 4 bases and 5 bases, there was a span of 14 bases. The CDR3 loop reads CASSSSPNFETQYF. For the CDR3, the DNA is TGTGCCAGCAGTTCTAGCCCGAACTTCGAGACCCAGTACTTC.

The rearrangement joins TRBV5-1 to TRBJ2-6, with TRBD2 as a possible D gene (5 bases). The CDR3 has 16 residues. Per the germline V gene, CDR1 is SGHRS and CDR2 is YFSETQ. V was trimmed by 4 bases and J by 2 bases, leaving 13 bases between them. The chain's CDR3 is CASSPVVGAGANVLTF. The DNA of the CDR3 is TGCGCCAGCAGCCCGGTGGTCGGGGCTGGGGCCAACGTCCTGACTTTC.

The chain employs TRBV15 and TRBJ2-1; perhaps TRBD2 as D (6 bases). The CDR3 extends over 14 amino acids. Trimming removed 3 bases from V and 6 bases from J, with 12 bases in between. Germline assignment: CDR1 LNHNV and CDR2 YYDKDF (reference sequence). The CDR3 bases are TGTGCCACCAGCAGTCGAGGAGGGCTCAATGAGCAGTTCTTC. It specifies CATSSRGGLNEQFF.

The chain's CDR3 is CASSDTSGSYEQYF. In nucleotides, the CDR3 is TGTGCCAGCAGCGACACTAGCGGCTCCTACGAGCAGTACTTC. The rearrangement links TRBV7-9 to TRBJ2-7, with 8 bases lining up with TRBD2. The ends lost 5 bases at V and 0 bases at J; junction bases unmatched: 3. The CDR3 is 14 amino acids. Germline V gene sequence: CDR1 SEHNR, CDR2 FQNEAQ (reference sequence).

This chain links TRBV7-6 with TRBJ1-2; TRBD1 aligns across 8 bases. Germline V gene lookup returns CDR1 SGHVS and CDR2 FNYEAQ. Trimming took 2 bases from V and 8 from J; bases not matched to a gene: 10. This CDR3 is built from 15 residues. CDR3: CASSLRTGGRGGYTF. DNA for the CDR3: TGTGCCAGCAGCTTAAGAACAGGGGGAAGAGGGGGCTACACCTTC.

V gene TRBV24-1 combines with J gene TRBJ2-2; possibly TRBD1 for D (6 bases). V lost 9 bases and J 2 bases, leaving 15 bases between the germline ends. The CDR3 consists of 15 residues. Germline CDR1 and CDR2: KGHDR and SFDVKD. In nucleotides, the CDR3 is TGTGCCACCGGGGGCCGGGCCCCAAACACCGGGGAGCTGTTTTTT. This translates into CATGGRAPNTGELFF.

This chain uses TRBV6-5 with TRBJ1-1; D not resolved. Trimming stripped 6 bases from V and 1 base from J, with 3 bases between. The germline V gene encodes CDR1 MNHEY and CDR2 SVGAGI. The CDR3 runs to 11 residues. The CDR3 loop is CASSGNTEAFF. In nucleotides, the CDR3 is TGTGCCAGCAGCGGGAACACTGAAGCTTTCTTT.

The rearrangement joins TRBV19 to TRBJ1-2, with a possible D match to TRBD1 (6 bases). The CDR3 runs to 16 residues. V lost 2 bases and J lost 6, with 19 bases in between. Germline V gene sequence: CDR1 LNHDA, CDR2 SQIVND (reference sequence). The CDR3: CASSINPRGAEDGYTF. CDR3 nucleotides: TGTGCCAGTAGTATAAACCCTCGGGGGGCTGAAGATGGCTACACCTTC.

This clone was observed a few times. The chain recombines TRBV6-5 with TRBJ2-7, with TRBD2 matching over 9 bases. In germline, CDR1 is MNHEY, CDR2 SVGAGI. This CDR3 is 13 amino acids long. The ends lost 6 bases at V and 4 bases at J; junction bases unmatched: 4. CDR3 bases: TGTGCCAGCAGGGGAACTAGCGGGTACGAGCAGTACTTC. Its protein is CASRGTSGYEQYF.

V gene TRBV10-2 combines with J gene TRBJ2-3, with 10 bases identical to TRBD2. Trimming took 5 bases from V and 4 from J; bases not matched to a gene: 6. The CDR3 runs to 15 residues. Germline assignment: CDR1 WSHSY and CDR2 SAAADI. The CDR3 DNA reads TGCGCCAGCAGTAGGGCTAGCGGGAGTTCAGATACGCAGTATTTT. It encodes CASSRASGSSDTQYF.

The chain recombines TRBV4-1 with TRBJ2-7; TRBD2 matches 9 bases. The CDR3 is 17 amino acids. In germline, CDR1 is MGHRA, CDR2 YSYEKL. Trimming cost V 1 base and J 6 bases; bases outside gene matches: 13. The chain's CDR3 is CASSQGSYSGRFFEQYF. DNA of the CDR3: TGCGCCAGCAGCCAAGGATCTTATAGCGGGAGATTCTTCGAGCAGTACTTC.

This chain links TRBV28 with TRBJ2-2, with D possibly matching TRBD2 (6 bases). The germline gives CDR1 MDHEN, CDR2 SYDVKM. This CDR3 is built from 12 residues. Trimming cost V 10 bases and J 7 bases, with 13 bases left between them. DNA for the CDR3: TGTGCCACCTCATGGGAGGTCGGGGAGCTGTTTTTT. It translates to CATSWEVGELFF.

V gene TRBV5-1 combines with J gene TRBJ2-1; 9 positions match TRBD2. V was pared by 0 bases and J by 8 bases, with 6 bases of the junction left unmatched. In germline, CDR1 is SGHRS, CDR2 YFSETQ. The CDR3 totals 15 residues. In DNA form, the CDR3 reads TGCGCCAGCAGCTTGGGAGCGGGAGGCCGATATGAGCAGTTCTTC. Its protein is CASSLGAGGRYEQFF.

V and J are TRBV5-6 and TRBJ2-3; D is ambiguous. V was clipped by 0 bases and J by 6 bases, with 14 bases between them. The germline CDR1 and CDR2 sequences are SGHDT and YYEEEE. This CDR3 comprises 15 residues. The CDR3 here is CASSLGGIASDTQYF. In DNA, the CDR3 is TGTGCCAGCAGCTTGGGAGGAATCGCCTCCGATACGCAGTATTTT.

The genes are TRBV11-2 and TRBJ2-3; TRBD2 matches 7 bases. The CDR3 has 18 residues. With V trimmed by 0 bases and J by 0 bases, 9 bases remained unmatched. The germline V gene encodes CDR1 SGHAT and CDR2 FQNNGV. The CDR3 loop is CASSLDGAGVLSTDTQYF. The CDR3 DNA reads TGTGCCAGCAGCTTAGATGGGGCGGGAGTCCTCAGCACAGATACGCAGTATTTT.

This clone was detected once. This chain connects TRBV3-1 (or the pseudogene TRBV3-2) to TRBJ2-7, with 8 bases aligning to TRBD1. The CDR3 covers 17 residues. CDR1 is LGHDT and CDR2 is YNNKEL in the germline V gene (reference sequence). Trimming at V came to 1 base and at J to 0 bases, leaving 8 bases not matched to a gene. CDR3 loop: CASSQVYETGVSYEQYV. The CDR3, as DNA: TGTGCCAGCAGCCAAGTATATGAGACAGGGGTCTCCTACGAGCAGTACGTC.

This clone was seen a handful of times. The chain has TRBV28 and TRBJ1-5; 7 nucleotides line up with TRBD1. This CDR3 has 15 residues. Trimming cost V 5 bases and J 2 bases; bases outside gene matches: 6. The germline V gene has CDR1 MDHEN and CDR2 SYDVKM. This chain's CDR3 is CASSIHTGGNQPQHF. CDR3 nucleotide sequence: TGTGCCAGCAGTATCCACACAGGGGGCAATCAGCCCCAGCATTTT.

This clone has just a few counts. The chain employs TRBV29-1 and TRBJ2-3, with D possibly matching TRBD2 (6 bases). The CDR3 consists of 16 residues. Trimming pared 3 bases from V and 5 bases from J, leaving 21 bases between. CDR1 SQVTM and CDR2 ANQGSEA come from the germline V gene. Here the CDR3 reads CSVDSAAEGSRDTQYF. The CDR3 DNA reads as TGCAGCGTTGATAGCGCAGCGGAGGGTTCGAGAGATACGCAGTATTTT.

The chain combines TRBV24-1 with TRBJ1-1; TRBD1 might be the D (5 bases). CDR3 length: 12 amino acids. V lost 7 bases to trimming and J lost 2 bases, with 7 bases between them. Germline values: CDR1 KGHDR, CDR2 SFDVKD. The CDR3, as DNA: TGTGCCACCAGCGACAGAAACACTGAAGCTTTCTTT. Translating it yields CATSDRNTEAFF.

This clone occurred once. The chain is built from TRBV7-5 and TRBJ2-7; whether TRBD1, the table's D call, matches the DNA was not checked. TRBV7-5 is a recognized pseudogene. The CDR3 is 17 amino acids. CDR3 nucleotide sequence: TGTGCCAGAAGCCGACAGGACGAAAGACTTGGGTCCTACGAGCAGTACTTC. Protein: CARSRQDERLGSYEQYF.

This chain joins TRBV27 and TRBJ2-1; 7 bases are a match to TRBD2. This CDR3 is 15 amino acids long. The trim removed 2 bases at V and 7 bases at J, leaving 8 bases unmatched. Germline lookup yields CDR1 MNHEY and CDR2 SMNVEV (reference sequence). CDR3 DNA sequence: TGTGCCAGCAGTTTAGGCGGGAGCCGCTGGAATGAGCAGTTCTTC. Residues: CASSLGGSRWNEQFF.

The chain is built from TRBV23-1 and TRBJ1-1, with 8 bases fitting TRBD1. TRBV23-1 is an ORF for which the function is uncertain. The ends lost 4 bases at V and 3 bases at J; junction bases unmatched: 13. This CDR3 spans 17 amino acids. CDR3 in DNA: TGCGCCAGCAGTCTAATTCTGGGACAGGCAGGGGACACTGAAGCTTTCTTT. Protein product: CASSLILGQAGDTEAFF.

This chain links TRBV11-2 with TRBJ2-2; D unresolved. V lost 2 bases, J lost 2 bases, and 9 bases lay in between. The CDR3 has 15 amino acids. The germline CDR1 and CDR2 sequences are SGHAT and FQNNGV. The CDR3 DNA reads TGTGCCAGCAGCTTAATGGCGGTTAACACCGGGGAGCTGTTTTTT. This translates into CASSLMAVNTGELFF.